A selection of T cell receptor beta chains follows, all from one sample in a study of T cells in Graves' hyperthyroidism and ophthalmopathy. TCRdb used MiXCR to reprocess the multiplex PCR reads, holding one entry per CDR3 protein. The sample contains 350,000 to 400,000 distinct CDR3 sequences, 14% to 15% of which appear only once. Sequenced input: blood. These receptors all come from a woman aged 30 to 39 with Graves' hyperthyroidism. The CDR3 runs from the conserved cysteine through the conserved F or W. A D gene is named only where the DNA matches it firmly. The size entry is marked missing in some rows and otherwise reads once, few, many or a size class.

CDR3 protein: CASYQGALQETQYF
CDR3 DNA: TGTGCCAGCTACCAGGGGGCCCTCCAAGAGACCCAGTACTTC
V gene: TRBV6-1
clone size: few
D gene: TRBD1
J gene: TRBJ2-5

CDR3 protein: CASSSFGQGNTGELFF
CDR3 DNA: TGTGCCAGCAGTTCCTTCGGGCAGGGGAACACCGGGGAGCTGTTTTTT
V gene: TRBV12-3/TRBV12-4
clone size: many
D gene: -
J gene: TRBJ2-2

CDR3 protein: CASSLELASSGNTIYF
CDR3 DNA: TGCGCCAGCAGCTTGGAGCTAGCCTCCTCTGGAAACACCATATATTTT
V gene: TRBV5-1
clone size: -
D gene: -
J gene: TRBJ1-3

CDR3 protein: CASHRDVLNEQYF
CDR3 DNA: TGTGCCTCCCACCGGGACGTCCTCAACGAGCAGTACTTC
V gene: TRBV30
clone size: many
D gene: -
J gene: TRBJ2-7

CDR3 protein: CASSLRGRGTGELFF
CDR3 DNA: TGTGCCAGCAGTTTACGGGGGCGCGGGACCGGGGAGCTGTTTTTT
V gene: TRBV12-3/TRBV12-4
clone size: many
D gene: -
J gene: TRBJ2-2

CDR3 protein: CASREGRDPRPFGANVLTF
CDR3 DNA: TGTGCCAGCAGGGAGGGCAGGGACCCCCGTCCGTTCGGGGCCAACGTCCTGACTTTC
V gene: TRBV6-1
clone size: -
D gene: -
J gene: TRBJ2-6

CDR3 protein: CASSSLGQGIAEAFF
CDR3 DNA: TGTGCCAGCAGTTCCTTAGGCCAGGGAATCGCTGAAGCTTTCTTT
V gene: TRBV12-3/TRBV12-4
clone size: many
D gene: -
J gene: TRBJ1-1

CDR3 protein: CASSPGRLLNTEAFF
CDR3 DNA: TGTGCCAGCAGCCCTGGGAGGTTGCTGAACACTGAAGCTTTCTTT
V gene: TRBV7-9
clone size: many
D gene: -
J gene: TRBJ1-1

CDR3 protein: CSARMLQGWNTEAFF
CDR3 DNA: TGCAGTGCTAGAATGTTGCAGGGATGGAACACTGAAGCTTTCTTT
V gene: TRBV20-1
clone size: -
D gene: -
J gene: TRBJ1-1

CDR3 protein: CASSFVSGRAQETQYF
CDR3 DNA: TGCGCCAGCAGCTTTGTCAGCGGGAGGGCCCAAGAGACCCAGTACTTC
V gene: TRBV5-1
clone size: -
D gene: TRBD2
J gene: TRBJ2-5

CDR3 protein: CSARDFANSGELFF
CDR3 DNA: TGCAGTGCTAGAGATTTCGCGAACAGCGGGGAGCTGTTTTTT
V gene: TRBV20-1
clone size: -
D gene: -
J gene: TRBJ2-2

CDR3 protein: CATSVPAGRGNTEAFF
CDR3 DNA: TGTGCCACCAGTGTCCCTGCAGGAAGGGGGAACACTGAAGCTTTCTTT
V gene: TRBV24-1
clone size: many
D gene: -
J gene: TRBJ1-1

CDR3 protein: CSARFDSNQPQHF
CDR3 DNA: TGCAGTGCTAGGTTCGATAGCAATCAGCCCCAGCATTTT
V gene: TRBV20-1
clone size: -
D gene: -
J gene: TRBJ1-5

CDR3 protein: CASSSGSGTDTQYF
CDR3 DNA: TGTGCCAGCAGTAGCGGGAGTGGCACAGATACGCAGTATTTT
V gene: TRBV7-9
clone size: many
D gene: TRBD2
J gene: TRBJ2-3

CDR3 protein: CASSLLAGGPYEQYF
CDR3 DNA: TGTGCCAGCAGTCTACTAGCGGGAGGGCCCTACGAGCAGTACTTC
V gene: TRBV6-2/TRBV6-3
clone size: many
D gene: TRBD2
J gene: TRBJ2-7

CDR3 protein: CASSLDNHNEQFF
CDR3 DNA: TGTGCCAGCAGCTTAGACAACCACAATGAGCAGTTCTTC
V gene: TRBV11-3
clone size: many
D gene: -
J gene: TRBJ2-1

CDR3 protein: CSAESRGSFSYNEQFF
CDR3 DNA: TGCAGTGCGGAAAGCAGGGGAAGTTTCTCCTACAATGAGCAGTTCTTC
V gene: TRBV20-1
clone size: -
D gene: -
J gene: TRBJ2-1

CDR3 protein: CSVGSGTTTYEQYF
CDR3 DNA: TGCAGCGTTGGGTCTGGGACGACTACCTACGAGCAGTACTTC
V gene: TRBV29-1
clone size: few
D gene: -
J gene: TRBJ2-7

CDR3 protein: CATGQGANEQFF
CDR3 DNA: TGTGCCACTGGACAGGGGGCGAATGAGCAGTTCTTC
V gene: TRBV10-3
clone size: -
D gene: TRBD1
J gene: TRBJ2-1

CDR3 protein: CASSPTALGTDTQYF
CDR3 DNA: TGTGCCAGCAGCCCCACCGCTCTGGGCACAGATACGCAGTATTTT
V gene: TRBV12-3/TRBV12-4
clone size: many
D gene: -
J gene: TRBJ2-3

CDR3 protein: CAWNGRGLKTEAFF
CDR3 DNA: TGTGCCTGGAATGGTCGGGGGTTGAAAACTGAAGCTTTCTTT
V gene: TRBV30
clone size: -
D gene: -
J gene: TRBJ1-1

CDR3 protein: CSARVRSNEKLFF
CDR3 DNA: TGCAGTGCTAGGGTGAGGTCAAATGAAAAACTGTTTTTT
V gene: TRBV20-1
clone size: -
D gene: -
J gene: TRBJ1-4

CDR3 protein: CSARAANEQYF
CDR3 DNA: TGCAGTGCTAGAGCTGCTAACGAGCAGTACTTC
V gene: TRBV20-1
clone size: many
D gene: -
J gene: TRBJ2-7

CDR3 protein: CASRGQGLAETQYF
CDR3 DNA: TGTGCCAGCAGGGGGCAGGGTTTGGCAGAGACCCAGTACTTC
V gene: TRBV12-3/TRBV12-4
clone size: many
D gene: -
J gene: TRBJ2-5

CDR3 protein: CASSQDPGGHTEAFF
CDR3 DNA: TGTGCCAGCAGCCAAGATCCAGGGGGACACACTGAAGCTTTCTTT
V gene: TRBV3-1
clone size: many
D gene: TRBD1
J gene: TRBJ1-1

CDR3 protein: CASSQGLNYGYTF
CDR3 DNA: TGTGCCAGCAGCCAAGGCCTTAACTATGGCTACACCTTC
V gene: TRBV3-1
clone size: -
D gene: -
J gene: TRBJ1-2

CDR3 protein: CASSPPLLAGAAYEQYF
CDR3 DNA: TGTGCCAGCAGTCCTCCCCTACTAGCGGGAGCAGCCTACGAGCAGTACTTC
V gene: TRBV28
clone size: many
D gene: TRBD2
J gene: TRBJ2-7

CDR3 protein: CAWRFGTSGGYTF
CDR3 DNA: TGTGCCTGGAGATTTGGGACCTCCGGGGGCTACACCTTC
V gene: TRBV30
clone size: many
D gene: -
J gene: TRBJ1-2

CDR3 protein: CSASSFRGNSYNEQFF
CDR3 DNA: TGCAGTGCTAGTTCTTTTCGGGGCAACTCCTACAATGAGCAGTTCTTC
V gene: TRBV20-1
clone size: -
D gene: -
J gene: TRBJ2-1

CDR3 protein: CASRIPGQGIDEQYF
CDR3 DNA: TGTGCCAGCAGAATACCGGGACAGGGGATTGACGAGCAGTACTTC
V gene: TRBV27
clone size: -
D gene: TRBD1
J gene: TRBJ2-7

CDR3 protein: CASSRIGLAYEQYF
CDR3 DNA: TGTGCCAGCAGCCGAATCGGACTAGCATACGAGCAGTACTTC
V gene: TRBV3-1
clone size: many
D gene: TRBD2
J gene: TRBJ2-7

CDR3 protein: CSARDLGAYGYTF
CDR3 DNA: TGCAGTGCTAGAGATCTGGGGGCGTATGGCTACACCTTC
V gene: TRBV20-1
clone size: many
D gene: -
J gene: TRBJ1-2

CDR3 protein: CASGSQRVGGEKLFF
CDR3 DNA: TGTGCCAGCGGATCCCAAAGGGTAGGCGGTGAAAAACTGTTTTTT
V gene: TRBV28
clone size: -
D gene: -
J gene: TRBJ1-4

CDR3 protein: CAASQAGANTEAFF
CDR3 DNA: TGTGCCGCAAGCCAGGCGGGCGCTAACACTGAAGCTTTCTTT
V gene: TRBV19
clone size: -
D gene: -
J gene: TRBJ1-1

CDR3 protein: CASSSGPRTNEKLFF
CDR3 DNA: TGCGCCAGCAGCTCGGGACCTCGGACTAATGAAAAACTGTTTTTT
V gene: TRBV5-1
clone size: few
D gene: -
J gene: TRBJ1-4

CDR3 protein: CASTRGLAGVEQYF
CDR3 DNA: TGTGCCAGCACCCGAGGACTAGCGGGAGTCGAGCAGTACTTC
V gene: TRBV3-1
clone size: -
D gene: TRBD2
J gene: TRBJ2-7

CDR3 protein: CATSDLWGPELLAKNIQYF
CDR3 DNA: TGTGCCACCAGTGATTTGTGGGGCCCTGAGTTATTAGCCAAAAACATTCAGTACTTC
V gene: TRBV24-1
clone size: few
D gene: -
J gene: TRBJ2-4

CDR3 protein: CASSSRGQGARNEQFF
CDR3 DNA: TGTGCCAGCAGTTCACGGGGACAGGGGGCGCGGAATGAACAGTTCTTC
V gene: TRBV28
clone size: -
D gene: TRBD1
J gene: TRBJ2-1

CDR3 protein: CATSEQGTRGETQYF
CDR3 DNA: TGTGCCACCAGTGAGCAGGGGACTAGGGGGGAGACCCAGTACTTC
V gene: TRBV24-1
clone size: -
D gene: TRBD2
J gene: TRBJ2-5

CDR3 protein: CASSYAGSNNEQFF
CDR3 DNA: TGTGCCAGCAGTTACGCGGGCTCCAATAATGAGCAGTTCTTC
V gene: TRBV6-5
clone size: -
D gene: -
J gene: TRBJ2-1

CDR3 protein: CASENRGMNTEAFF
CDR3 DNA: TGTGCCAGCGAAAACAGGGGAATGAACACTGAAGCTTTCTTT
V gene: TRBV7-9
clone size: -
D gene: TRBD1
J gene: TRBJ1-1

CDR3 protein: CASSTDRHYEQYF
CDR3 DNA: TGTGCCAGTAGTACGGACAGGCACTACGAGCAGTACTTC
V gene: TRBV19
clone size: many
D gene: TRBD1
J gene: TRBJ2-7

CDR3 protein: CSARSVSTDTQYF
CDR3 DNA: TGCAGTGCTAGATCTGTGAGCACAGATACGCAGTATTTT
V gene: TRBV20-1
clone size: many
D gene: -
J gene: TRBJ2-3

CDR3 protein: CASSLENLSGNTIYF
CDR3 DNA: TGTGCCAGCAGTTTAGAGAACCTCTCTGGAAACACCATATATTTT
V gene: TRBV28
clone size: -
D gene: -
J gene: TRBJ1-3

CDR3 protein: CASSPNREDTEAFF
CDR3 DNA: TGTGCCAGCTCACCAAACAGGGAGGACACTGAAGCTTTCTTT
V gene: TRBV18
clone size: many
D gene: -
J gene: TRBJ1-1

CDR3 protein: CASRGPGNEQFF
CDR3 DNA: TGTGCCAGCAGGGGCCCGGGCAATGAGCAGTTCTTC
V gene: TRBV6-1
clone size: few
D gene: -
J gene: TRBJ2-1

CDR3 protein: CASRPQGQNQFF
CDR3 DNA: TGTGCCAGCAGGCCCCAGGGTCAAAACCAGTTCTTC
V gene: TRBV2
clone size: few
D gene: -
J gene: TRBJ2-1

CDR3 protein: CASSVQSDSYEQYF
CDR3 DNA: TGTGCCAGCAGCGTCCAGTCGGACTCCTACGAGCAGTACTTC
V gene: TRBV9
clone size: -
D gene: -
J gene: TRBJ2-7

CDR3 protein: CASGADYFGDTQYF
CDR3 DNA: TGTGCCAGTGGAGCGGATTACTTCGGGGATACGCAGTATTTT
V gene: TRBV25-1
clone size: many
D gene: -
J gene: TRBJ2-3

CDR3 protein: CASSPEPSGNTIYF
CDR3 DNA: TGTGCCAGCAGCCCTGAACCCTCTGGAAACACCATATATTTT
V gene: TRBV7-3
clone size: few
D gene: -
J gene: TRBJ1-3

CDR3 protein: CASSLSGLAGEQYF
CDR3 DNA: TGTGCCAGCAGTTTATCGGGACTAGCGGGGGAGCAGTACTTC
V gene: TRBV28
clone size: many
D gene: TRBD2
J gene: TRBJ2-7